This TCR beta chain comes out of a study of shared clonotypes between healthy human individuals. Concerning this clone itself: Its antigen is currently unknown.

Study-level findings and limits: Sorted-subset sequencing, rarefaction showed, was incomplete despite large depth. Shared across several donors were approximately 5% of the naive CD4 clonotypes.

Splitting the CD4+ cells yielded a CD45RA+ naive subset and a CD45RA-negative memory subset. Sequencing was at deep level. Repertoires were generated with immunoSEQ multiplex PCR, while TCRdb's copy carries only in-frame clones and drops some. The sample shows some 300,000 clones, 73% of them seen only once. V lost 2 bases to trimming and J lost 1 base; unmatched junction nucleotides: 20. There are 21 residues in the CDR3. Germline V gene lookup returns CDR1 SGHVS and CDR2 FNYEAQ. This receptor was obtained from a man under 40 in good health. Sequencing used memory CD4+ T cells sorted from blood. As for subset: CD45RA-negative fraction. The chain has TRBV7-6 and TRBJ2-7; 10 bases align to TRBD2. The CDR3 loop reads CASSLFDWLAGGTPSSYEQYF. The CDR3 region has the DNA TGTGCCAGCAGCTTATTCGATTGGTTAGCGGGAGGAACCCCCTCTTCCTACGAGCAGTACTTC.